The 28 T cell receptor beta chains listed next were all sequenced from one sample in a study of blood T cell repertoires in COVID-19. Produced via immunoSEQ multiplex PCR; TCRdb's table is partial and in-frame only. This sample carries roughly 230,000 clones, roughly 89% of them seen once, and the ten largest clones take roughly 4.8%. Sequences were obtained from peripheral blood. All receptors derive from a woman in her 40s who had recovered from COVID-19.

The V and J genes are TRBV7-6 and TRBJ1-4; the D gene is possibly TRBD1 (5 bases). Per the germline V gene, CDR1 is SGHVS and CDR2 is FNYEAQ. Trimming took 0 bases from V and 8 from J, leaving 7 bases between them. The CDR3 runs 13 residues. The DNA of the CDR3 is TGTGCCAGCAGCTTAGCGGCAGGGGAAAAACTGTTTTTT. Amino acid sequence: CASSLAAGEKLFF.

This chain links TRBV7-2 with TRBJ1-1; D is perhaps TRBD1 (5 bases). This CDR3 contains 12 residues. The V end lost 3 bases, the J end lost 11 bases, and 13 bases lay between the germline ends. Germline V gene data show CDR1 as SGHTA and CDR2 as FQGNSA. The CDR3 DNA reads TGTGCCAGCAGCTTCAGGGTTTTCGGTGCTTTCTTT. This encodes CASSFRVFGAFF.

The CDR3 DNA is TGTGCCAGCAGAGCCACGAGCTCCTACGAGCAGTACTTC. Translation gives CASRATSSYEQYF. V is TRBV27 and J is TRBJ2-7; D gene uncertain. The V end was cut by 6 bases, the J end by 0 bases, with 9 bases between. The length of the CDR3 is 13 residues. CDR1 is MNHEY, CDR2 SMNVEV, per germline (reference sequence).

The genes are TRBV3-1 (or the pseudogene TRBV3-2) and TRBJ2-3, with a tentative D call TRBD1 (6 bases). CDR3 size: 16 residues. The V gene's germline CDR1 is LGHDT and CDR2 YNNKEL (reference sequence). V lost 4 bases and J 3 bases, leaving 17 bases between the germline ends. DNA of the CDR3: TGTGCCAGCAGCCCTCTTAGTGGGGGCAGGACAGATACGCAGTATTTT. Amino acids: CASSPLSGGRTDTQYF.

The chain employs TRBV20-1 and TRBJ2-2; no firm D call. The V gene lost 3 bases and the J gene lost 1 base, with 12 bases spanning the gap. In germline, CDR1 is DFQATT, CDR2 SNEGSKA (reference sequence). This CDR3 contains 15 residues. The CDR3 reads CSASTGFGNTGELFF. CDR3 nucleotide sequence: TGCAGTGCTAGTACCGGGTTTGGGAACACCGGGGAGCTGTTTTTT.

The chain is built from TRBV18 and TRBJ1-3; 7 nucleotides agree with TRBD1. CDR1 is KGHSH and CDR2 is LQKENI in the germline V gene. This CDR3 is built from 13 residues. The V segment lost 11 bases and the J segment 2 bases; nucleotides outside the gene matches: 6. The CDR3 DNA reads TGTGCCGTGTCCGGGACAGCTGGAAACACCATATATTTT. This codes for CAVSGTAGNTIYF.

V is TRBV11-2 and J is TRBJ2-3, with 7 bases that match TRBD2. The CDR3 length is 16 residues. V lost 5 bases to trimming and J lost 4 bases; unmatched junction nucleotides: 12. Germline CDR1 is SGHAT and CDR2 is FQNNGV. The CDR3 protein is CASSPRGGSRADTQYF. CDR3 nucleotide sequence: TGTGCCAGCAGCCCCCGAGGCGGGAGTAGGGCAGATACGCAGTATTTT.

In this sample, this clone turned up once. The chain links TRBV6-5 to TRBJ2-1; D may be TRBD2 (5 bases). Germline-derived CDR1 and CDR2 are MNHEY and SVGAGI. The CDR3 has 14 amino acids. The ends were cut back, 6 bases at V and 4 bases at J, with 13 bases in the middle. The CDR3 here is CASSRTRFYNEQFF. The CDR3 region has the DNA TGTGCCAGCAGCCGGACTCGATTTTACAATGAGCAGTTCTTC.

In its sample, this clone was seen once. This sequence joins TRBV9 and TRBJ2-6; D not certain. CDR1 is SGDLS and CDR2 is YYNGEE in the germline V gene. The V end was cut by 4 bases, the J end by 2 bases, with 7 bases between. The CDR3 consists of 14 residues. CDR3 nucleotide sequence: TGTGCCAGCAGCTCGTATACTGGGGCCAACGTCCTGACTTTC. It encodes CASSSYTGANVLTF.

The gene calls are TRBV2 and TRBJ1-2, with TRBD1 matching 9 bases. This CDR3 has 19 amino acids. V shed 9 bases and J 0 bases; nucleotides not matched to a gene: 20. Per the germline V gene, CDR1 is SNHLY and CDR2 is FYNNEI. The CDR3 coding sequence is TGTGCCAGGCAGACAGGGGGATTTACGATGCCTTTCGCTAACTATGGCTACACCTTC. It specifies CARQTGGFTMPFANYGYTF.

The rearrangement uses TRBV14 and TRBJ2-1; 13 nucleotides align to TRBD2. J lost 7 bases, V lost 3 bases, and 6 bases had no gene match. The CDR3 consists of 16 residues. Per the germline V gene, CDR1 is SGHDN and CDR2 is FVKESK. This CDR3 is CASSQGLAGLSNEQFF. CDR3 sequence (DNA): TGTGCCAGCAGCCAGGGACTAGCGGGGCTAAGTAATGAGCAGTTCTTC. The full variable domain, its missing parts supplied by reference TRBV14 and TRBJ2-1, is EAGVTQFPSHSVIEKGQTVTLRCDPISGHDNLYWYRRVMGKEIKFLLHFVKESKQDESGMPNNRFLAERTGGTYSTLKVQPAELEDSGVYFCASSQGLAGLSNEQFFGPGTRLTVL.

This chain links TRBV4-1 with TRBJ1-4; the D is unclear. V gave up 2 bases and J gave up 0 bases, with 7 bases separating them. The CDR3 length is 15 residues. Looked up from germline, CDR1 is MGHRA and CDR2 is YSYEKL. CDR3 sequence reads: CASSQRHTTNEKLFF. The CDR3 nucleotides read TGCGCCAGCAGCCAACGTCACACAACTAATGAAAAACTGTTTTTT.

V and J are TRBV18 and TRBJ2-3; the match to TRBD2 covers 9 bases. V dropped 6 bases and J dropped 2; count of bases not matched to a gene: 12. The germline CDR1 and CDR2 sequences are KGHSH and LQKENI. The CDR3 covers 17 residues. CDR3 loop: CASSLRVAGDPTDTQYF. The CDR3 DNA is TGTGCCAGCTCCTTACGAGTAGCGGGAGATCCCACAGATACGCAGTATTTT.

This clone was picked up a small number of times. The chain couples TRBV5-1 to TRBJ2-7; 7 bases map to TRBD2. The CDR3 is 15 residues long. Germline lookup yields CDR1 SGHRS and CDR2 YFSETQ. With V trimmed by 4 bases and J by 6 bases, 13 bases remained unmatched. CDR3 coding DNA: TGCGCCAGCAGCGGCCAGGGACGCGGGGGATCCGAGCAGTACTTC. Amino acid sequence: CASSGQGRGGSEQYF.

The rearrangement links TRBV9 to TRBJ2-5; 10 nucleotides line up with TRBD1. The V gene end was trimmed by 2 bases and the J gene end by 4 bases; junction bases not matched to a gene: 5. Germline loops: CDR1 SGDLS, CDR2 YYNGEE. The CDR3 sequence is 15 residues long. CDR3: CASSVSGTGAETQYF. CDR3 in DNA: TGTGCCAGCAGCGTTTCCGGGACAGGGGCAGAGACCCAGTACTTC.

V gene TRBV20-1 combines with J gene TRBJ2-7; D not certain. Germline CDR1 and CDR2: DFQATT and SNEGSKA (reference sequence). The CDR3 is 11 residues long. V was shortened by 4 bases and J by 6 bases, with 10 bases between the two germline ends. The chain's CDR3 is CSATERGEQYF. The DNA for the CDR3 is TGCAGTGCTACAGAGCGAGGCGAGCAGTACTTC.

The chain recombines TRBV15 with TRBJ1-5; D possibly corresponds to TRBD1 (6 bases). Germline V gene lookup returns CDR1 LNHNV and CDR2 YYDKDF (reference sequence). With 1 base removed from V and 3 bases from J, the gap between germline ends came to 10 bases. The CDR3 length is 15 residues. The chain's CDR3 is CATSRGAGDNQPQHF. CDR3 DNA sequence: TGTGCCACCAGCAGAGGGGCAGGGGACAATCAGCCCCAGCATTTT.

The V gene is TRBV21-1, the J gene TRBJ2-7; the table's D call of TRBD2 was not tested on the DNA. TRBV21-1 is noted as a pseudogene. The CDR3 is 13 residues long. Here the CDR3 reads CASSARSMREQYV. The CDR3 DNA is TGTGCCAGCAGCGCCCGCTCGATGCGCGAGCAGTACGTC.

The rearrangement joins TRBV5-5 to TRBJ2-3; 7 bases are a match to TRBD2. The CDR3 sequence is 14 residues long. Germline values: CDR1 SGHKS, CDR2 YYEKEE (reference sequence). Trimming cost V 2 bases and J 4 bases; bases outside gene matches: 4. The CDR3 DNA sequence: TGTGCCAGCAGCTTTAGTCTAGCGGCAGATACGCAGTATTTT. Translation: CASSFSLAADTQYF.

The rearrangement joins TRBV6-6 to TRBJ2-1; 10 bases agree with TRBD2. The V and J ends lost 6 bases and 4 bases, in that order; junction bases with no gene match: 9. This CDR3 spans 16 amino acids. CDR1 MNHNY and CDR2 SVGAGI come from the germline V gene (reference sequence). The CDR3 spells CASRPGLAEQYNEQFF. CDR3 DNA: TGTGCCAGCAGGCCCGGACTAGCGGAACAATACAATGAGCAGTTCTTC.

This chain connects TRBV24-1 to TRBJ2-1, with no clear D. The CDR3 extends over 14 amino acids. Trimming took 0 bases from V and 5 from J, leaving 7 bases between them. Germline CDR1 KGHDR, CDR2 SFDVKD. The CDR3 nucleotides are TGTGCCACCAGTGATTTGCGCGGCCACAATGAGCAGTTCTTC. It codes for CATSDLRGHNEQFF.

The genes are TRBV7-2 and TRBJ2-5, with TRBD1 identical over 9 bases. V trimming: 7 bases; J trimming: 5 bases; junction bases outside the gene matches: 8. CDR3 length: 14 residues. Germline CDR1 SGHTA, CDR2 FQGNSA. The CDR3: CASTNRGPRETQYF. The DNA for the CDR3 is TGTGCCAGCACTAACAGGGGGCCGAGGGAGACCCAGTACTTC.

The chain employs TRBV7-2 and TRBJ2-1; 11 bases map to TRBD1. The CDR3 extends over 15 amino acids. The ends lost 3 bases at V and 9 bases at J; junction bases unmatched: 7. From germline, CDR1 is SGHTA and CDR2 FQGNSA. CDR3 sequence reads: CASSFVPGQGGEQFF. CDR3 bases: TGTGCCAGCAGCTTCGTCCCGGGACAGGGGGGTGAGCAGTTCTTC.

The V gene is TRBV11-3, the J gene TRBJ2-5, with 7 bases fitting TRBD2. Unmatched junction bases numbered 3, after V lost 1 base and J lost 1 base. CDR3 size: 15 residues. Looked up from germline, CDR1 is SGHNT and CDR2 is YENEEA. CDR3 nucleotide sequence: TGTGCCAGCAGCTTAGCGGGGGGTGTCCAAGAGACCCAGTACTTC. The encoded protein is CASSLAGGVQETQYF.

The rearrangement links TRBV5-1 to TRBJ2-1, with 7 bases matching TRBD1. The CDR3 is 14 residues long. In germline, CDR1 is SGHRS, CDR2 YFSETQ. After removal of 0 bases from V and 7 bases from J, the junction contained 4 bases not matched to a gene. The CDR3 coding sequence is TGCGCCAGCAGCTTGGAGGGGGCTCTGAATGAGCAGTTCTTC. Its translation: CASSLEGALNEQFF.

This chain joins TRBV6-1 and TRBJ2-7; the match to TRBD2 covers 14 bases. The length of the CDR3 is 12 residues. Germline trimming cut 3 bases from V and 12 bases from J; bases unmatched to any gene: 1. Germline CDR1 MNHNS, CDR2 SASEGT. DNA of the CDR3: TGTGCCAGCAGTGAGGGACTAGCGGGAGTGTACGTC. Its protein product is CASSEGLAGVYV.

This clone was seen more than once but under ten times. The chain is built from TRBV7-8 and TRBJ1-5, with 8 nucleotides matching TRBD1. The CDR3 covers 14 residues. Germline loops: CDR1 SGHVS, CDR2 FQNEAQ. The ends lost 5 bases at V and 7 bases at J; junction bases unmatched: 7. Here the CDR3 reads CASSKDRVFQPQHF. DNA of the CDR3: TGTGCCAGCAGCAAGGACAGGGTCTTCCAGCCCCAGCATTTT. Supplemented by reference TRBV7-8 and TRBJ1-5, the full variable domain reads GAGVSQSPRYKVAKRGQDVALRCDPISGHVSLFWYQQALGQGPEFLTYFQNEAQLDKSGLPSDRFFAERPEGSVSTLKIQRTQQEDSAVYLCASSKDRVFQPQHFGDGTRLSIL.

The V call is TRBV6-1, the J call TRBJ2-3, with 7 bases that match TRBD1. CDR1 is MNHNS and CDR2 is SASEGT in the germline V gene. CDR3 length: 10 residues. Trimming cost V 10 bases and J 14 bases; bases outside gene matches: 9. This CDR3 reads CAIGQAERYF. As DNA, the CDR3 is TGTGCCATAGGACAGGCGGAACGGTATTTT.